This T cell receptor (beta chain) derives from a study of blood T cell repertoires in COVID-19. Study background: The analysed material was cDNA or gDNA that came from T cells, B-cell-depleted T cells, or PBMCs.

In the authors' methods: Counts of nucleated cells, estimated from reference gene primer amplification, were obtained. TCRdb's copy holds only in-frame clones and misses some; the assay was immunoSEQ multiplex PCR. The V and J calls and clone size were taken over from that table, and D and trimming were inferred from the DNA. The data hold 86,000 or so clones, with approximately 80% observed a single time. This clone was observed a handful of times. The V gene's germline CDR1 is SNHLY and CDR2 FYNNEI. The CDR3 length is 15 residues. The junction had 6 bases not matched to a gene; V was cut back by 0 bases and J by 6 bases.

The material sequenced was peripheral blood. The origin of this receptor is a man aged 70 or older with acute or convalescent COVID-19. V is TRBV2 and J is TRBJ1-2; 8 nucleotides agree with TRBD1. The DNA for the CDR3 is TGTGCCAGCAGTGAAGCTCGGACAGGGTTGCATGGCTACACCTTC. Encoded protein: CASSEARTGLHGYTF. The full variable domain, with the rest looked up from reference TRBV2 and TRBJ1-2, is EPEVTQTPSHQVTQMGQEVILRCVPISNHLYFYWYRQILGQKVEFLVSFYNNEISEKSEIFDDQFSVERPDGSNFTLKIRSTKLEDSAMYFCASSEARTGLHGYTFGSGTRLTVV.